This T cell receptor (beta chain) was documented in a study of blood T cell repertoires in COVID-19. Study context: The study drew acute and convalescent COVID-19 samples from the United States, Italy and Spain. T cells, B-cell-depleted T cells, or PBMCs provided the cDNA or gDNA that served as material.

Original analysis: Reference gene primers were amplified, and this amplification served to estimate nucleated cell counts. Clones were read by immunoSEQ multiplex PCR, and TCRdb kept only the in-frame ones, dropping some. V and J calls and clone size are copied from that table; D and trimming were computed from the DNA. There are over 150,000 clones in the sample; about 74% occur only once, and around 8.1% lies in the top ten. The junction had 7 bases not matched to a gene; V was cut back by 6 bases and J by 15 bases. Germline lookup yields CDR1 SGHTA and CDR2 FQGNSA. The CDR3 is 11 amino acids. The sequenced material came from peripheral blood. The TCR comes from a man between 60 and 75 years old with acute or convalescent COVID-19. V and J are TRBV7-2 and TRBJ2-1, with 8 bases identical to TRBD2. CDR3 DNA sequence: TGTGCCAGCAGTCCGGGGGGGACCTGGTTCTTC. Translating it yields CASSPGGTWFF.